One and the same sample provided the 18 T cell receptor beta chains below, sequenced in a study of OX40 agonist ivuxolimab in advanced cancers. Here immunoSEQ multiplex PCR was the method, and the copy in TCRdb shows in-frame clones only, minus some. Among tens of thousands of clones, 65% to 90% were seen once, and the ten largest hold roughly 35%. The sequencing here drew on CD4+ or CD8+ T cells sorted from blood, taken in a trial of the OX40 agonist ivuxolimab. The receptors here all came from an adult with an advanced solid tumor such as melanoma, head and neck, liver or kidney cancer.

The DNA for the CDR3 is TGTGCCAGCAGCTTTATGGAGACCCAGTACTTC. It specifies CASSFMETQYF. V usage is TRBV7-2 and J usage is TRBJ2-5; no firm D call. Germline V gene lookup returns CDR1 SGHTA and CDR2 FQGNSA. CDR3 size: 11 residues. Trimming removed 3 bases from V and 5 bases from J, with 4 bases in between.

The CDR3 sequence: CSVERALNTEAFF. The CDR3 nucleotides are TGCAGCGTTGAGCGGGCCTTGAACACTGAAGCTTTCTTT. The chain has TRBV29-1 and TRBJ1-1; D is unclear. Germline values: CDR1 SQVTM, CDR2 ANQGSEA. The ends were cut back, 3 bases at V and 0 bases at J, with 8 bases in the middle. The CDR3 runs to 13 residues. Using reference TRBV29-1 and TRBJ1-1 for the parts outside the CDR3, the full variable domain is SAVISQKPSRDICQRGTSLTIQCQVDSQVTMMFWYRQQPGQSLTLIATANQGSEATYESGFVIDKFPISRPNLTFSTLTVSNMSPEDSSIYLCSVERALNTEAFFGQGTRLTVV.

This clone was counted a few times. V gene TRBV11-2 combines with J gene TRBJ1-1; tentatively, D is TRBD1 (5 bases). The CDR3 totals 14 residues. CDR1 is SGHAT and CDR2 is FQNNGV in the germline V gene. V was trimmed by 7 bases and J by 3 bases, leaving 15 bases between them. The CDR3 is CASTPGHFYTEAFF. CDR3 nucleotides: TGTGCCAGCACCCCAGGGCATTTCTACACTGAAGCTTTCTTT.

J is TRBJ1-2 and V is TRBV7-9, with a possible D match to TRBD1 (6 bases). Germline CDR1 SEHNR, CDR2 FQNEAQ (reference sequence). CDR3 length equals 14 residues. V was cut by 2 bases and J by 8 bases, with 15 bases left in between. The CDR3 here is CASSLPGRTAGYTF. CDR3 in DNA: TGTGCCAGCAGCTTACCCGGACGGACAGCAGGCTACACCTTC.

The chain recombines TRBV27 with TRBJ2-7; D is possibly TRBD2 (5 bases). V was pared by 10 bases and J by 0 bases, with 22 bases between. CDR1 MNHEY and CDR2 SMNVEV come from the germline V gene (reference sequence). This CDR3 contains 16 residues. The CDR3 protein is CATGRNLAPSSYEQYF. CDR3 sequence (DNA): TGTGCCACTGGCAGGAATTTAGCGCCGAGCTCCTACGAGCAGTACTTC.

The gene calls are TRBV5-4 and TRBJ1-4; D gene uncertain. V was pared by 0 bases and J by 6 bases, with 3 bases between. The CDR3 spans 12 residues. CDR1 SGHNT and CDR2 YYREEE come from the germline V gene (reference sequence). The CDR3 sequence is CASSLDYEKLFF. The CDR3 region has the DNA TGTGCCAGCAGCTTGGACTATGAAAAACTGTTTTTT.

The V call is TRBV27, the J call TRBJ2-7; D gene uncertain. V was pared by 5 bases and J by 3 bases, with 14 bases between. The germline V gene has CDR1 MNHEY and CDR2 SMNVEV (reference sequence). The CDR3 is 14 residues long. The CDR3 region is CASSRLMGYYEQYF. The DNA for the CDR3 is TGTGCCAGCAGTCGATTAATGGGGTACTACGAGCAGTACTTC.

Points on this clone: The junction departs from germline at one end; a sequencing error may be responsible. The chain joins TRBV5-3 to TRBJ2-7, with D uncertain. TRBV5-3 counts as an open reading frame of uncertain function. CDR3 size: 13 residues. The CDR3 here is CASSLASVDEQYF. As DNA, the CDR3 is TGTGCCAGCAGCTTGGCCTCTGTGGACGAGCAGTACTTC.

The chain is built from TRBV7-9 and TRBJ2-3, with TRBD1 matching 8 bases. V lost 1 base to trimming and J lost 0 bases; unmatched junction nucleotides: 0. The CDR3 length is 15 residues. The V gene's germline CDR1 is SEHNR and CDR2 FQNEAQ (reference sequence). The CDR3 nucleotides are TGTGCCAGCAGCTTAGGACAGGGGAGCACAGATACGCAGTATTTT. Translating it yields CASSLGQGSTDTQYF. Complete variable domain (other parts from reference TRBV7-9 and TRBJ2-3): DTGVSQNPRHKITKRGQNVTFRCDPISEHNRLYWYRQTLGQGPEFLTYFQNEAQLEKSRLLSDRFSAERPKGSFSTLEIQRTEQGDSAMYLCASSLGQGSTDTQYFGPGTRLTVL.

The V gene is TRBV7-2, the J gene TRBJ2-3, with TRBD2 identical over 8 bases. Germline V gene sequence: CDR1 SGHTA, CDR2 FQGNSA. The CDR3 covers 18 residues. The V gene end was trimmed by 1 base and the J gene end by 8 bases; junction bases not matched to a gene: 17. The CDR3 protein is CASSLVFSGTTRPGTQYF. Written as DNA, the CDR3 is TGTGCCAGCAGCTTAGTCTTTAGCGGGACCACCCGCCCCGGTACGCAGTATTTT.

This chain uses TRBV28 with TRBJ1-1; TRBD1 matches at 7 bases. Losses at the gene ends were 6 bases for V and 4 bases for J; bases not matched to a gene: 8. Per germline, CDR1 MDHEN and CDR2 SYDVKM. The CDR3 consists of 14 residues. The CDR3 sequence is CASRRQGSPTEAFF. CDR3 bases: TGTGCCAGCAGAAGACAGGGTTCCCCCACTGAAGCTTTCTTT.

The J gene is TRBJ1-2, the V gene TRBV15, with D unresolved. Trimming left V 1 base short and J 4 bases short, with 13 bases between. Germline V CDR1 and CDR2: LNHNV, YYDKDF (reference sequence). This CDR3 region has 15 residues. CDR3 sequence: CATSRAAGPLYGYTF. The CDR3 nucleotides are TGTGCCACCAGCAGAGCGGCAGGCCCCCTCTATGGCTACACCTTC.

This chain uses TRBV7-3 with TRBJ2-2; D may be TRBD2 (6 bases). Germline V CDR1 and CDR2: SGHTA, FQGTGA. V was cut by 1 base and J by 4 bases, with 13 bases left in between. This CDR3 is built from 16 residues. This CDR3 is CASSLSPGGATGELFF. For the CDR3, the DNA is TGTGCCAGCAGCTTAAGTCCTGGCGGGGCCACCGGGGAGCTGTTTTTT.

The V and J genes are TRBV7-3 and TRBJ1-6; D is unresolved. Germline V gene data show CDR1 as SGHTA and CDR2 as FQGTGA. V lost 1 base and J lost 6, with 4 bases in between. This CDR3 is 13 amino acids long. The CDR3 sequence: CASSLIVNSPLHF. CDR3 DNA sequence: TGTGCCAGCAGCTTAATAGTTAATTCACCCCTCCACTTT.

The V gene is TRBV7-6, the J gene TRBJ1-1, with D hard to call. CDR1 and CDR2 from the germline V gene are SGHVS and FNYEAQ. The CDR3 has 12 amino acids. The V gene lost 5 bases and the J gene lost 4 bases, with 8 bases spanning the gap. CDR3 in amino acids: CASSRSGTEAFF. DNA for the CDR3: TGTGCCAGCAGCCGTTCGGGCACTGAAGCTTTCTTT.

The rearrangement uses TRBV5-4 and TRBJ1-1; maybe TRBD1 (5 bases). Trimming removed 1 base from V and 5 bases from J, with 15 bases in between. This CDR3 spans 15 amino acids. Germline CDR1 reads SGHNT; CDR2 reads YYREEE (reference sequence). CDR3 protein: CASSLKRGAGTEAFF. DNA of the CDR3: TGTGCCAGCAGCTTGAAGAGGGGCGCGGGGACTGAAGCTTTCTTT.

Comments on this clone: With a much larger clone just one base away, this may be a read error. The chain has TRBV6-6 and TRBJ2-7; D ambiguous. CDR3 length: 12 residues. V dropped 3 bases and J dropped 0 bases, with 3 bases sitting between them. Germline assignment: CDR1 MNHNY and CDR2 SVGAGI (reference sequence). CDR3 in amino acids: CASSYSSYEQYF. CDR3 in DNA: TGTGCCAGCAGTTATAGCTCCTACGAGCAGTACTTC.

The chain couples TRBV2 to TRBJ2-7; D unclear. V dropped 5 bases and J dropped 3 bases, with 17 bases sitting between them. The CDR3 runs 15 residues. CDR1 is SNHLY, CDR2 FYNNEI, per germline. This CDR3 is CASSRKSSTLYEQYF. In DNA form, the CDR3 reads TGTGCCAGCAGTAGGAAGTCCTCTACCCTCTACGAGCAGTACTTC.